The 4 T cell receptor beta chains reported below all come from one sample, sequenced in a study of human T cells and chemical hapten exposure. Time point reported: pre-sensitization, week 0. The treatment: therapeutic diphenylcyclopropenone sensitization with weekly scalp DPC. TCRdb fed the RACE reads into MiXCR, producing one record per CDR3 protein. The sample lists tens of thousands of distinct CDR3 sequences, 8% to 10% occurring once. The source was whole blood, collected in connection with sensitization to the hapten diphenylcyclopropenone (DPC). These receptors were obtained from a woman in her 40s with alopecia areata. Some clones in this sample may be carry-over from other donors' samples.

This clonotype was recorded at least ten times. This chain links TRBV18 with TRBJ2-3; D not resolved. The CDR3 sequence is 13 residues long. Germline assignment: CDR1 KGHSH and CDR2 LQKENI. V gave up 4 bases and J gave up 1 base, with 6 bases separating them. The CDR3 nucleotides read TGTGCCAGCTCACATGACGGCACAGATACGCAGTATTTT. The encoded protein is CASSHDGTDTQYF.

The sample holds many counts of this clonotype. The chain employs TRBV12-3 or TRBV12-4 and TRBJ1-4; D is uncertain. The CDR3 contains 14 residues. Trimming took 2 bases from V and 7 from J, leaving 11 bases between them. The CDR3, as DNA: TGTGCCAGCAGTTTACGGACTCTGGGTGAAAAACTGTTTTTT. Its protein product is CASSLRTLGEKLFF.

A few counts support this clonotype. V usage is TRBV18 and J usage is TRBJ2-1, with 9 bases matching TRBD2. With V trimmed by 4 bases and J by 6 bases, 4 bases remained unmatched. Germline V CDR1 and CDR2: KGHSH, LQKENI. The CDR3 contains 14 residues. CDR3 protein: CASSRGSGGNEQFF. Here the CDR3 DNA reads TGTGCCAGCTCACGAGGTAGCGGGGGCAATGAGCAGTTCTTC.

As for this clonotype: A read error may explain this, as a much larger clone is one base away. V is TRBV6-1 and J is TRBJ2-7; 8 nucleotides align to TRBD1. Losses at the gene ends were 7 bases for V and 3 bases for J; bases not matched to a gene: 8. Per the germline V gene, CDR1 is MNHNS and CDR2 is SASEGT. The CDR3 has 14 amino acids. For the CDR3, the DNA is TGTGCCAGCAACATCAGGGGGCCATACTACGAGCAGTACTTC. It translates to CASNIRGPYYEQYF.